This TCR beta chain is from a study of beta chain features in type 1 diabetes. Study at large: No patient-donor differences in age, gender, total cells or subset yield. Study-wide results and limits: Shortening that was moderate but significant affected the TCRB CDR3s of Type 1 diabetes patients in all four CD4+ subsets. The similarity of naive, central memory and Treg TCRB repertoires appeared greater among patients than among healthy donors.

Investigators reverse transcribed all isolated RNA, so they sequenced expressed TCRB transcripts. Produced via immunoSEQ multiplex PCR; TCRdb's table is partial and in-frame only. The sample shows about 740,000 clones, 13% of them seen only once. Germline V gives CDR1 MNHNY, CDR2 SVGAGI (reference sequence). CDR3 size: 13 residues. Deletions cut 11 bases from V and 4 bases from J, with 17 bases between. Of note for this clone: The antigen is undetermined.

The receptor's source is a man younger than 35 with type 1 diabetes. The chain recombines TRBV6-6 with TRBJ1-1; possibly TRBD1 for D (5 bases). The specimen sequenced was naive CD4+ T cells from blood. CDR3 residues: CASRGGGGTEAFF. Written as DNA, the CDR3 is TGTGCCTCCCGGGGGGGAGGAGGCACTGAAGCTTTCTTT.